The source of this T cell receptor (beta chain) is a study of CD8+ T cells in alopecia areata. The CDR3 extends over 15 amino acids. CDR1 is SGHTA, CDR2 FQGNSA, per germline. With 1 base removed from V and 7 bases from J, the gap between germline ends came to 17 bases. Study outcomes and limitations: Many expanded lesional clones persisted in scalp and blood during tofacitinib treatment.

Once RNA had been extracted, it was reverse transcribed into cDNA to act as the sequencing template. Clones were read by immunoSEQ multiplex PCR, and TCRdb kept only the in-frame ones, dropping some. Seen here are nearly 110,000 clones, 84% observed once, and the top ten hold around 25%. In regard to this clone: Antigen: not known.

The treatment denotes: oral pan-JAK inhibitor, 5-10 mg twice daily. This chain connects TRBV7-2 to TRBJ2-7; D uncertain. The receptor was derived from a human donor with alopecia areata. This specimen consisted of CD8+ T cells sorted from blood, obtained at week 24, from a patient treated with tofacitinib. The CDR3 DNA reads TGTGCCAGCAGCTTAGTGCCCGCCACATTTTTTGAGCAGTACTTC. Translated, it gives CASSLVPATFFEQYF.